Sequencing of this T cell receptor (beta chain) was carried out in a study of blood T cell repertoires in COVID-19. Across the study: PBMCs, B-cell-depleted T cells, or T cells were the source of the cDNA or gDNA that made up the material.

Sequenced by immunoSEQ multiplex PCR; TCRdb stores in-frame clones only, minus some. The sample carries 240,000 or so clones, 82% recorded once. Germline CDR1 KGHSY, CDR2 FQNENV. The CDR3 is 14 amino acids. V was trimmed by 1 base and J by 3 bases, leaving 10 bases between them. This clone showed up many times. This chain joins TRBV16 and TRBJ2-7; D is unclear. This receptor was obtained from a woman in her sixties with active or convalescent COVID-19. Sequenced input: peripheral blood. The CDR3 protein is CASSQFPTLYEQYF. The CDR3 DNA reads TGTGCCAGCAGCCAATTTCCGACACTCTACGAGCAGTACTTC.